One sample yielded the 30 T cell receptor beta chains listed below, sequenced in a study of vaccination and CD4 T cells after COVID-19. Time point given: late sampling 161 to 241 days after vaccination in a few convalescent patients. Treatment denoted: roughly 10-day PBMC culture with coronavirus spike peptide pools or control peptides (ViraFEST assay). Oncomine TCR Beta short-read sequencing was applied to DNA from cultured CD4+ T cells. MiXCR was run by TCRdb on the PCR reads, yielding one entry per CDR3 protein. Altogether about 18,000 distinct CDR3 sequences are present, under 55% being singletons, with the ten largest covering 10% to 15%. Their specific antigens are unknown. The sample in question was CD4+ T cells from blood, cultured in vitro, obtained about 7 months after SARS-CoV-2 vaccination. These receptors all come from a human donor who had recovered from COVID-19.

J is TRBJ2-1 and V is TRBV5-1; 10 bases are shared with TRBD2. Losses at the gene ends were 0 bases for V and 6 bases for J; bases not matched to a gene: 3. CDR3 size: 15 residues. Germline CDR1 SGHRS, CDR2 YFSETQ. The CDR3 reads CASSLVASGGNEQFF. The DNA of the CDR3 is TGCGCCAGCAGCTTGGTGGCTAGCGGGGGCAATGAGCAGTTCTTC.

V is TRBV7-2 and J is TRBJ2-7, with 9 bases lining up with TRBD1. The V gene end was trimmed by 7 bases and the J gene end by 2 bases; junction bases not matched to a gene: 9. Germline CDR1 and CDR2: SGHTA and FQGNSA. The CDR3 contains 15 residues. The CDR3 nucleotides are TGTGCCAGCACCATCCCCGGGACAGGGACCTACGAGCAGTACTTC. Its translation: CASTIPGTGTYEQYF.

The chain joins TRBV30 to TRBJ2-5; D could derive from TRBD1 or TRBD2 (6 bases each). The CDR3 is 13 amino acids. Germline values: CDR1 GTSNPN, CDR2 SVGIG (reference sequence). The CDR3 loop reads CAYAGGLQETQYF. In nucleotides, the CDR3 is TGTGCATATGCCGGGGGCCTTCAAGAGACCCAGTACTTC.

The V call is TRBV2, the J call TRBJ2-1, with TRBD1 identical over 8 bases. In germline, CDR1 is SNHLY, CDR2 FYNNEI. The CDR3 is made up of 12 amino acids. CDR3: CASDRAVNEQFF. CDR3 nucleotide sequence: TGTGCTTCGGACAGGGCTGTAAATGAGCAGTTCTTC. Variable domain in full (rest from reference TRBV2 and TRBJ2-1): EPEVTQTPSHQVTQMGQEVILRCVPISNHLYFYWYRQILGQKVEFLVSFYNNEISEKSEIFDDQFSVERPDGSNFTLKIRSTKLEDSAMYFCASDRAVNEQFFGPGTRLTVL.

V gene TRBV7-2 combines with J gene TRBJ2-3; D may be TRBD1 or TRBD2 (6 bases each). Per germline, CDR1 SGHTA and CDR2 FQGNSA. The CDR3 contains 16 residues. The germline V and J ends were trimmed by 1 base and 0 bases, with 11 bases remaining between them. Here the CDR3 DNA reads TGTGCCAGCAGCTTAGGGGGGCGGGGAAGCACAGATACGCAGTATTTT. Protein product: CASSLGGRGSTDTQYF.

J is TRBJ2-1 and V is TRBV24-1; D is ambiguous. This CDR3 is built from 13 residues. V lost 4 bases, J lost 7 bases, and 10 bases lay in between. CDR1 and CDR2 (germline): KGHDR, SFDVKD. As DNA, the CDR3 is TGTGCCACCAGTGACCGAGACTGGAATGAGCAGTTCTTC. This encodes CATSDRDWNEQFF.

The CDR3 coding sequence is TGTGCCAGCAGCCTACCCCTGGCAATCTATGGCTACACCTTC. Its protein product is CASSLPLAIYGYTF. The rearrangement joins TRBV7-9 to TRBJ1-2; no clear D gene. CDR1 and CDR2 from the germline V gene are SEHNR and FQNEAQ (reference sequence). V was shortened by 5 bases and J by 4 bases, with 14 bases between the two germline ends. The CDR3 length is 14 residues.

The chain couples TRBV7-2 to TRBJ2-5; TRBD2 is a possible D gene (5 bases). Germline V gene data show CDR1 as SGHTA and CDR2 as FQGNSA. This CDR3 has 14 residues. V dropped 5 bases and J dropped 2 bases, with 12 bases sitting between them. The CDR3 region has the DNA TGTGCCAGCAGCAAACGGACTGGACAAGAGACCCAGTACTTC. Protein product: CASSKRTGQETQYF.

This chain connects TRBV12-3 or TRBV12-4 to TRBJ1-6, with 8 nucleotides matching TRBD1. With V trimmed by 5 bases and J by 8 bases, 11 bases remained unmatched. CDR3 length: 16 residues. The CDR3 DNA is TGTGCCAGCAGTAGGGTGGGCAGGGGGCGTGATTCACCCCTCCACTTT. Its translation: CASSRVGRGRDSPLHF.

The J gene is TRBJ2-2, the V gene TRBV1; the table names TRBD2, a call not compared with the DNA. TRBV1 represents a pseudogene. CDR3 length: 15 residues. The CDR3 sequence: CTSRRTSGTTGELFF. The CDR3 nucleotides are TGCACCAGCAGACGGACTAGCGGGACCACCGGGGAGCTGTTTTTT.

V is TRBV20-1 and J is TRBJ2-7; either TRBD1 or TRBD2 may supply D (6 bases each). Germline loops: CDR1 DFQATT, CDR2 SNEGSKA (reference sequence). The CDR3 is 13 amino acids. V lost 5 bases and J lost 7, with 18 bases in between. The CDR3 DNA reads as TGCAGTGCTGGCAGAGGGCGGAGGGGGGAGCAGTACTTC. It specifies CSAGRGRRGEQYF.

The J gene is TRBJ1-6, the V gene TRBV5-6, with 12 bases identical to TRBD1. This CDR3 contains 17 residues. The germline V gene has CDR1 SGHDT and CDR2 YYEEEE. J lost 7 bases, V lost 4 bases, and 9 bases had no gene match. DNA for the CDR3: TGTGCCAGCAGCCCTGGGACAGGGGGCCGACAAAATTCACCCCTCCACTTT. This gives the protein CASSPGTGGRQNSPLHF.

The J gene is TRBJ2-7, the V gene TRBV2; D call uncertain. The V end was cut by 8 bases, the J end by 2 bases, with 13 bases between. The CDR3 consists of 13 residues. Germline V gene sequence: CDR1 SNHLY, CDR2 FYNNEI. The CDR3 DNA sequence: TGTGCCAGCTCCCTGCCGCTGACCTACGAGCAGTACTTC. Its protein is CASSLPLTYEQYF.

The sample holds a few counts of this clonotype. The chain joins TRBV20-1 to TRBJ1-5, with D unresolved. Trimming cost V 3 bases and J 0 bases, with 6 bases left between them. The CDR3 covers 13 residues. Germline CDR1 reads DFQATT; CDR2 reads SNEGSKA (reference sequence). CDR3 region: CSASFNSNQPQHF. The CDR3 DNA reads as TGCAGTGCTAGTTTCAATAGCAATCAGCCCCAGCATTTT.

The CDR3 is CASSVDSYGYTF. The CDR3, as DNA: TGTGCCAGCAGTGTTGACAGCTATGGCTACACCTTC. This chain joins TRBV2 and TRBJ1-2; weak D call: TRBD1 (5 bases). The V end lost 4 bases, the J end lost 4 bases, and 7 bases lay between the germline ends. Germline-derived CDR1 and CDR2 are SNHLY and FYNNEI. The CDR3 totals 12 residues.

The rearrangement links TRBV6-1 to TRBJ1-5, with a weak D call TRBD1 (6 bases). The germline CDR1 and CDR2 sequences are MNHNS and SASEGT. Trimming removed 6 bases from V and 6 bases from J, with 21 bases in between. CDR3 length equals 16 residues. CDR3 sequence (DNA): TGTGCCAGCAGCGGCGGAGGGGGGGAGTGGGGTCAGCCCCAGCATTTT. It specifies CASSGGGGEWGQPQHF.

There are a few counts of this clonotype. This chain connects TRBV27 to TRBJ2-2, with D possibly being TRBD1 (6 bases). Per the germline V gene, CDR1 is MNHEY and CDR2 is SMNVEV (reference sequence). Trimming shortened V by 5 bases and J by 6 bases, and 10 bases separated the two germline ends. This CDR3 is built from 13 residues. This chain's CDR3 is CASSAQGSGELFF. CDR3 DNA sequence: TGTGCCAGCAGTGCACAGGGTTCCGGGGAGCTGTTTTTT.

The chain employs TRBV6-1 and TRBJ2-7; 9 nucleotides agree with TRBD1. Germline values: CDR1 MNHNS, CDR2 SASEGT. This CDR3 region has 13 residues. After removal of 4 bases from V and 4 bases from J, the junction contained 2 bases not matched to a gene. In nucleotides, the CDR3 is TGTGCCAGCAGTGGGACAGGGGATTACGAGCAGTACTTC. Translated: CASSGTGDYEQYF.

This clonotype was picked up a small number of times. V and J are TRBV20-1 and TRBJ2-5; 7 nucleotides match TRBD1. Per the germline V gene, CDR1 is DFQATT and CDR2 is SNEGSKA (reference sequence). The CDR3 contains 14 residues. J gave up 2 bases and V 1 base, and 4 bases lay outside the gene matches. CDR3 loop: CSARVWDRQETQYF. The CDR3 bases are TGCAGTGCTAGAGTGTGGGACAGACAAGAGACCCAGTACTTC.

The chain combines TRBV7-2 with TRBJ2-3, with 9 bases lining up with TRBD1. CDR3 length equals 15 residues. CDR1 is SGHTA, CDR2 FQGNSA, per germline. J was trimmed by 1 base and V by 2 bases; bases with no gene match: 1. The CDR3 DNA is TGTGCCAGCAGCTTAAGGACAGGGGGCACAGATACGCAGTATTTT. As protein: CASSLRTGGTDTQYF.

The chain recombines TRBV6-1 with TRBJ2-3; D call uncertain. Trimming took 6 bases from V and 0 from J, leaving 4 bases between them. Per germline, CDR1 MNHNS and CDR2 SASEGT. This CDR3 has 12 amino acids. The CDR3 loop reads CASSPSTDTQYF. The DNA for the CDR3 is TGTGCCAGCAGCCCTAGCACAGATACGCAGTATTTT.

This rearrangement joins TRBV6-2 or TRBV6-3 to TRBJ2-7; 7 nucleotides line up with TRBD1. Looked up from germline, CDR1 is MNHEY and CDR2 is SVGEGT. The V and J ends lost 6 bases and 6 bases, in that order; junction bases with no gene match: 5. The CDR3 loop spans 12 amino acids. The CDR3 sequence: CASSLTGVEQYF. CDR3 in DNA: TGTGCCAGCAGCCTCACAGGGGTCGAGCAGTACTTC.

The V call is TRBV28, the J call TRBJ2-5; no clear D gene. The CDR3 consists of 14 residues. Trimming removed 11 bases from V and 0 bases from J, with 16 bases in between. Germline-derived CDR1 and CDR2 are MDHEN and SYDVKM. The chain's CDR3 is CASRVGNDQETQYF. The CDR3 DNA reads TGTGCCTCACGCGTAGGGAACGACCAAGAGACCCAGTACTTC.

The CDR3 DNA reads as TGTGCCAGTAGCACCGGGACTAGCGGGGGGGGGAAGCAGTTCTTC. Amino acids: CASSTGTSGGGKQFF. The rearrangement uses TRBV19 and TRBJ2-1; the match to TRBD2 covers 16 bases. The CDR3 runs 15 residues. Germline-derived CDR1 and CDR2 are LNHDA and SQIVND (reference sequence). The V gene end was trimmed by 6 bases and the J gene end by 11 bases; junction bases not matched to a gene: 7.

The V gene is TRBV20-1, the J gene TRBJ2-3, with 16 bases that match TRBD2. The CDR3 is 18 amino acids. Germline V gives CDR1 DFQATT, CDR2 SNEGSKA (reference sequence). V lost 0 bases, J lost 7 bases, and 10 bases stayed unmatched. In nucleotides, the CDR3 is TGCAGTGCTAGAGACCGAGGGACTAGCGGGGGGGCGGTGAATACGCAGTATTTT. Encoded protein: CSARDRGTSGGAVNTQYF.

This clonotype came up once. V gene TRBV20-1 combines with J gene TRBJ2-1; 9 bases line up with TRBD2. This CDR3 contains 14 residues. J gave up 9 bases and V 5 bases, and 11 bases lay outside the gene matches. Germline-derived CDR1 and CDR2 are DFQATT and SNEGSKA (reference sequence). Here the CDR3 reads CSALGGRAWGEQFF. For the CDR3, the DNA is TGCAGTGCTCTGGGCGGGAGGGCCTGGGGTGAGCAGTTCTTC.

V and J are TRBV20-1 and TRBJ1-5, with 9 bases aligning to TRBD1. Unmatched junction bases numbered 5, after V lost 6 bases and J lost 2 bases. In germline, CDR1 is DFQATT, CDR2 SNEGSKA (reference sequence). CDR3 size: 14 residues. The CDR3 DNA reads as TGCAGTGCCCCAACAGGGGGCGGCAATCAGCCCCAGCATTTT. It specifies CSAPTGGGNQPQHF.

There are a few counts of this clonotype. V gene TRBV11-3 combines with J gene TRBJ2-5; no clear D gene. Trimming cost V 5 bases and J 6 bases, with 16 bases left between them. Germline V gives CDR1 SGHNT, CDR2 YENEEA. The CDR3 is made up of 14 amino acids. CDR3 loop: CASSLRTLGQTQYF. The CDR3 DNA reads TGTGCCAGCAGCCTCCGGACCCTCGGGCAGACCCAGTACTTC.

CDR3 sequence (DNA): TGCAGTGCCAGTGGTACAGGGATAGGATACGAGCAGTACTTC. Translated, it gives CSASGTGIGYEQYF. This chain joins TRBV20-1 and TRBJ2-7; tentatively, D is TRBD1 (6 bases). V lost 6 bases and J 4 bases, leaving 19 bases between the germline ends. There are 14 residues in the CDR3. CDR1 is DFQATT, CDR2 SNEGSKA, per germline (reference sequence).

Relative to its sample, this clonotype is medium-sized. V usage is TRBV19 and J usage is TRBJ2-3, with 8 bases aligning to TRBD2. Germline lookup yields CDR1 LNHDA and CDR2 SQIVND (reference sequence). This CDR3 has 14 amino acids. V trimming: 1 base; J trimming: 4 bases; junction bases outside the gene matches: 1. For the CDR3, the DNA is TGTGCCAGTAGTATAGGGACTAGCCCAGATACGCAGTATTTT. Its protein product is CASSIGTSPDTQYF. Full variable domain (remainder filled in from reference TRBV19 and TRBJ2-3): DGGITQSPKYLFRKEGQNVTLSCEQNLNHDAMYWYRQDPGQGLRLIYYSQIVNDFQKGDIAEGYSVSREKKESFPLTVTSAQKNPTAFYLCASSIGTSPDTQYFGPGTRLTVL.